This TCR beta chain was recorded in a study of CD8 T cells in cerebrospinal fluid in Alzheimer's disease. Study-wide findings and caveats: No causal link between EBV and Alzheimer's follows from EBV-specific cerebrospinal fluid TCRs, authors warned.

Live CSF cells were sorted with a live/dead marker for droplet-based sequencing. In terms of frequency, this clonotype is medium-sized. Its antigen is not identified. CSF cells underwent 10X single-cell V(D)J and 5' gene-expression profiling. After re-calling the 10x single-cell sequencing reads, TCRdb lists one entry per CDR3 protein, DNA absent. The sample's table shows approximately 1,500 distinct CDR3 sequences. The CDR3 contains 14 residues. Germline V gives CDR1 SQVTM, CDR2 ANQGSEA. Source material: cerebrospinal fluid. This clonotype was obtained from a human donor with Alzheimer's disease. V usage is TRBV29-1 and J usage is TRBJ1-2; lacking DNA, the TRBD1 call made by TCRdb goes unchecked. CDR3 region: CSVAGTNKKGGYTF.